The 3 T cell receptor beta chains reported below all come from one sample, sequenced in a study of metastatic and nonmetastatic thyroid tumors. Using MiXCR, TCRdb re-called clones from the PCR reads. Among 36,000 or so clones, around 33% were seen once, and the ten largest hold around 15%. No patient had received any treatment before thyroid surgery. Sequencing input: tumor tissue. Receptor source: a female donor with papillary thyroid cancer or a benign thyroid nodule (not recorded which). Some clones in this sample may be carry-over from other donors' samples.

This clone came up a few times. The CDR3 bases are TGTGCCAGCAGTTTTAGGGACAGGGCGGGGCATCAGCCCCAGCATTTT. Encoded protein: CASSFRDRAGHQPQHF. The chain links TRBV28 to TRBJ1-5; TRBD1 aligns across 9 bases. This CDR3 has 16 amino acids. Germline loops: CDR1 MDHEN, CDR2 SYDVKM. V lost 3 bases and J lost 5; bases outside the gene matches: 8.

This chain uses TRBV6-1 with TRBJ1-1; D unclear. V lost 2 bases, J lost 1 base, and 11 bases lay in between. The CDR3 sequence is 15 residues long. The germline V gene encodes CDR1 MNHNS and CDR2 SASEGT. CDR3: CASSEKLVSNTEAFF. The CDR3 DNA is TGTGCCAGCAGTGAAAAGTTGGTCTCGAACACTGAAGCTTTCTTT.

The sample holds many counts of this clone. The chain carries TRBV6-1 and TRBJ2-1; 11 positions match TRBD1. The V and J ends lost 6 bases and 13 bases, in that order; junction bases with no gene match: 11. Per germline, CDR1 MNHNS and CDR2 SASEGT. The length of the CDR3 is 14 residues. CDR3 nucleotide sequence: TGTGCCAGCAGACGGGACAGGGGGACAAAGGGACAGTTCTTC. Its translation: CASRRDRGTKGQFF.